Sequencing of this T cell receptor (beta chain) was carried out in a study of shared clonotypes between healthy human individuals. Germline CDR1 and CDR2: SGHRS and YFSETQ. The V and J ends lost 2 bases and 0 bases respectively, with 10 bases between them. This CDR3 region has 15 residues. A word on this clone: The antigen is not known. This sample also contains other DNA sequences that code for the same CDR3.

Genomic DNA of each subset was evenly split across several immunoSEQ plates. Original methodology: ImmunoSEQ gave junction-only sequences without quality scores, so filtering differed. Using immunoSEQ multiplex PCR, the repertoire was profiled, and TCRdb retains in-frame clones only, with some absent. D and trimming come from the DNA, and the V and J calls and clone size come from that table. The sample carries 2 million to 2.5 million clones, more than 80% recorded once. Study-level results: Among non-shared clonotypes, generation probabilities were lower than among those shared by all four donors.

The sample was naive CD4+ T cells from PBMCs. Subset noted: CD45RA+ positively selected. The V gene is TRBV5-1, the J gene TRBJ2-3, with D uncertain. The TCR sequence derives from a man between 18 and 35 years old in good health. Some clones in this sample may be carry-over from other donors' samples. The CDR3 DNA reads TGCGCCAGCAGCTTCCTTGGACCCAGCACAGATACGCAGTATTTT. Residues: CASSFLGPSTDTQYF.